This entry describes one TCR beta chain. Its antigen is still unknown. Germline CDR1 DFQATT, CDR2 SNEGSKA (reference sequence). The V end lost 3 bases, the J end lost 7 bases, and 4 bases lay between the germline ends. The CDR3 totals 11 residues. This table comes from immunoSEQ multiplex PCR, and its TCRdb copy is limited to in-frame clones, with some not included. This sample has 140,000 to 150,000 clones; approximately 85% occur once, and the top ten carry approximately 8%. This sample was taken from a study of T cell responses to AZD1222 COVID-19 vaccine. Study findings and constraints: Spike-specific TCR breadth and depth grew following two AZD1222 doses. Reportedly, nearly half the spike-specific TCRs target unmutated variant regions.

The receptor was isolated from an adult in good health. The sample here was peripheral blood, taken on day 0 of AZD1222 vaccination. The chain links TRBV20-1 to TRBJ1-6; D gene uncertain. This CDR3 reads CSARRNSPLHF. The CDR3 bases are TGCAGTGCTAGGAGGAATTCACCCCTCCACTTT.